Presented here are 12 T cell receptor beta chains from one specimen sequenced in a study of radiotherapy plus CTLA-4 blockade in lung cancer. The method was immunoSEQ multiplex PCR; TCRdb's version includes in-frame clones alone and lacks a portion of them. The sample yields tens of thousands of clones, 70% to 80% seen once. This specimen was peripheral blood, taken from a patient treated with radiotherapy plus ipilimumab. Receptor source: a human donor with non-small cell lung cancer whose response to radiotherapy plus ipilimumab could not be evaluated.

This chain uses TRBV5-4 with TRBJ1-6; D gene uncertain. With 6 bases removed from V and 0 bases from J, the gap between germline ends came to 4 bases. CDR3 length: 13 residues. Germline V gives CDR1 SGHNT, CDR2 YYREEE (reference sequence). The CDR3 here is CASTSSYNSPLHF. For the CDR3, the DNA is TGTGCCAGCACGAGCTCCTATAATTCACCCCTCCACTTT.

This clone is a singleton in its sample. This sequence joins TRBV5-8 and TRBJ2-5; TRBD2 is a possible D gene (6 bases). This CDR3 is 14 amino acids long. Per germline, CDR1 SGHTS and CDR2 YDEGEE. Between the trimmed V and J ends, which lost 4 bases and 1 base, there was a span of 11 bases. CDR3 in amino acids: CASSVMGGQETQYF. The CDR3, as DNA: TGTGCCAGCAGCGTTATGGGGGGCCAAGAGACCCAGTACTTC.

This clone was observed a single time. This chain joins TRBV29-1 and TRBJ1-1; 10 bases fit TRBD1. V shed 2 bases, J shed 4 bases, and the junction held 4 bases outside the gene matches. This CDR3 region has 14 residues. CDR1 and CDR2 from the germline V gene are SQVTM and ANQGSEA. This chain's CDR3 is CSVESWDRGTEAFF. CDR3 coding DNA: TGCAGCGTTGAAAGCTGGGACAGGGGCACTGAAGCTTTCTTT.

V is TRBV5-6 and J is TRBJ1-3; D uncertain. This CDR3 has 14 amino acids. V dropped 0 bases and J dropped 7 bases, with 11 bases sitting between them. CDR1 SGHDT and CDR2 YYEEEE come from the germline V gene. The CDR3 region has the DNA TGTGCCAGCAGCTTGGGGCAGATTAGCAACACCATATATTTT. Its translation: CASSLGQISNTIYF.

The rearrangement uses TRBV9 and TRBJ1-2; 7 nucleotides align to TRBD1. The trim removed 0 bases at V and 8 bases at J, leaving 7 bases unmatched. The germline V gene has CDR1 SGDLS and CDR2 YYNGEE. The CDR3 loop spans 14 amino acids. CDR3 sequence: CASSVAGGQRGYTF. CDR3 nucleotides: TGTGCCAGCAGCGTAGCAGGGGGGCAGCGCGGCTACACCTTC.

As for this clone: One end of the junction fails to match germline, which may point to a read error. CDR3: CANTTRTGIDHPQHF. DNA of the CDR3: TGTGCCAACACGACAAGGACAGGGATCGATCATCCCCAGCATTTT. The chain uses TRBV6-4 and TRBJ1-5; 8 bases align to TRBD1. Germline CDR1 reads MRHNA; CDR2 reads SNTAGT. The CDR3 has 15 amino acids.

The rearrangement joins TRBV7-9 to TRBJ2-7; TRBD1 matches at 7 bases. The length of the CDR3 is 16 residues. V lost 5 bases, J lost 4 bases, and 14 bases stayed unmatched. In germline, CDR1 is SEHNR, CDR2 FQNEAQ (reference sequence). CDR3 sequence: CASSDDPTGRTYEQYF. CDR3 DNA sequence: TGTGCCAGCAGCGATGACCCGACAGGGAGAACGTACGAGCAGTACTTC.

The chain uses TRBV11-3 and TRBJ2-2, with D tentatively TRBD1 (5 bases). Looked up from germline, CDR1 is SGHNT and CDR2 is YENEEA. The germline V and J ends were trimmed by 4 bases and 6 bases, with 9 bases remaining between them. The CDR3 is 13 amino acids. The CDR3 loop reads CASSSRDPGELFF. CDR3 bases: TGTGCCAGCAGCTCCAGGGATCCCGGGGAGCTGTTTTTT.

This clone was counted only a few times. The genes are TRBV7-6 and TRBJ2-2; D perhaps matches TRBD1 (5 bases). Per the germline V gene, CDR1 is SGHVS and CDR2 is FNYEAQ. Deletions cut 3 bases from V and 3 bases from J, with 11 bases between. The CDR3 loop spans 15 amino acids. CDR3 coding DNA: TGTGCCAGCAGCTTTTTCAGGGCGGACACCGGGGAGCTGTTTTTT. Protein sequence: CASSFFRADTGELFF.

This clone was detected only once. The rearrangement joins TRBV28 to TRBJ2-3; a weak D match, TRBD2 (7 bases). CDR1 and CDR2 from the germline V gene are MDHEN and SYDVKM. The V gene lost 2 bases and the J gene lost 6 bases, with 15 bases spanning the gap. This CDR3 is built from 15 residues. CDR3 in DNA: TGTGCCAGCAGTTTAGAAGGGGGGGTGAGGGATACGCAGTATTTT. Translating gives CASSLEGGVRDTQYF.

This clone was recorded a few times. The rearrangement uses TRBV7-9 and TRBJ1-4, with a tentative D call TRBD1 (5 bases). The length of the CDR3 is 15 residues. The V gene's germline CDR1 is SEHNR and CDR2 FQNEAQ (reference sequence). V was clipped by 5 bases and J by 7 bases, with 17 bases between them. Written as DNA, the CDR3 is TGTGCCAGCAGCGGCGATTGGGCAGGGATTGAAAAACTGTTTTTT. Translated, it gives CASSGDWAGIEKLFF.

This chain connects TRBV30 to TRBJ2-7; 8 bases match TRBD1. Germline V gene sequence: CDR1 GTSNPN, CDR2 SVGIG (reference sequence). J was trimmed by 0 bases and V by 7 bases; bases with no gene match: 8. The CDR3 length is 14 residues. The CDR3 reads CASKWTGSSYEQYF. DNA of the CDR3: TGTGCCTCCAAATGGACAGGGAGCTCCTACGAGCAGTACTTC. Combining the CDR3 with reference TRBV30 and TRBJ2-7 gives the whole variable domain SQTIHQWPATLVQPVGSPLSLECTVEGTSNPNLYWYRQAAGRGLQLLFYSVGIGQISSEVPQNLSASRPQDRQFILSSKKLLLSDSGFYLCASKWTGSSYEQYFGPGTRLTVT.